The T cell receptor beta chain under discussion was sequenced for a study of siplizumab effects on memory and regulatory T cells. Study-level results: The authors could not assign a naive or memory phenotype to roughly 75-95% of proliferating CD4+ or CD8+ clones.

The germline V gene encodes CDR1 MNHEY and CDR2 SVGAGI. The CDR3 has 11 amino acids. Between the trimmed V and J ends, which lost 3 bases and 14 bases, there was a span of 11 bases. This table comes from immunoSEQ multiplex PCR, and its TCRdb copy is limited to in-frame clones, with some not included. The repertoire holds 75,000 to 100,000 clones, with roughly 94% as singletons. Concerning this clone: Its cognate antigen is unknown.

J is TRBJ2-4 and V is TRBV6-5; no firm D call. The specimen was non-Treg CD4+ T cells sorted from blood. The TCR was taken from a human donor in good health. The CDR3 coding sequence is TGTGCCAGCAGTTATTTGGGTGCGGAGTACTTC. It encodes CASSYLGAEYF.